The clone carrying this T cell receptor (beta chain) appeared many times. Antigen: not known. This CDR3 spans 15 amino acids. Trimming shortened V by 8 bases and J by 0 bases, and 16 bases separated the two germline ends. Germline V gene sequence: CDR1 MNHEY, CDR2 SMNVEV (reference sequence). Amplification of TCR beta CDR3 regions was performed using RNA transcripts as template. RT-PCR in the first round (using the HTBI primer set) targeted the TCR CDR3. Each CDR3 protein is one row after TCRdb ran MiXCR on the multiplex PCR reads. The sample has under 450,000 distinct CDR3 sequences; roughly 14% are singletons. This entry is derived from a study of T cells in Graves' hyperthyroidism and ophthalmopathy. Study-wide results and caveats: Among thyroid clonotypes expanded above 0.001, most also appeared in blood. Progression to ophthalmopathy was predicted a median of approximately seven months early.

The TCR comes from a young woman with Graves' hyperthyroidism. Sequenced sample: blood. The chain has TRBV27 and TRBJ2-5, with a weak D call TRBD2 (6 bases). The CDR3 region has the DNA TGTGCCAGCGAGCCTAGGGACTCGGACCAAGAGACCCAGTACTTC. Translated, it gives CASEPRDSDQETQYF.